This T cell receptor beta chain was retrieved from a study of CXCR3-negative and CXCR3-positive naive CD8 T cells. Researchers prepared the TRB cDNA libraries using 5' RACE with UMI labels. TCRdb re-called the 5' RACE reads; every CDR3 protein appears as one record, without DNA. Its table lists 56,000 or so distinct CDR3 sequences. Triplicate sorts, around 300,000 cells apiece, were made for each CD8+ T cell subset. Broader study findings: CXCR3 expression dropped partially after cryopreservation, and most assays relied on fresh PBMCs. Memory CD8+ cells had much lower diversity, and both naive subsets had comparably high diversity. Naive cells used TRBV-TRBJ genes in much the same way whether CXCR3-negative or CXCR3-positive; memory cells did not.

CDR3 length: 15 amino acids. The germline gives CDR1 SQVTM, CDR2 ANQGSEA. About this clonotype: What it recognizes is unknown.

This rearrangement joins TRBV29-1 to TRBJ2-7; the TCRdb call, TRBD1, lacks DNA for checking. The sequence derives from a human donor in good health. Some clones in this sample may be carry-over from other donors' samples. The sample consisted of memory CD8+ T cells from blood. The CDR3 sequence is CSVWPPGQGDHEQYF.